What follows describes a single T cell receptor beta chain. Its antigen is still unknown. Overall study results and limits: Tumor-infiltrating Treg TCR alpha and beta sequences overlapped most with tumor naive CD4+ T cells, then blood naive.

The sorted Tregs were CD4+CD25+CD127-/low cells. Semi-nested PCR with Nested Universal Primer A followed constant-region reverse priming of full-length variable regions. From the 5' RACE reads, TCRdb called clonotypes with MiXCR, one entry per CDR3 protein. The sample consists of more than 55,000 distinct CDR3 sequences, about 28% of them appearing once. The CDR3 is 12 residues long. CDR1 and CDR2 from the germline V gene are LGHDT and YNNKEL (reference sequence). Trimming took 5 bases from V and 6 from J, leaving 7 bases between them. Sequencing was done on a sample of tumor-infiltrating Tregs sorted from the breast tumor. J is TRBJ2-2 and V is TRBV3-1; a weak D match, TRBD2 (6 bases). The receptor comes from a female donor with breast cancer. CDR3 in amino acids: CASSGEAGELFF. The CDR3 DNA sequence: TGTGCCAGCAGCGGGGAGGCCGGGGAGCTGTTTTTT.